These 9 T cell receptor beta chains were all obtained from the same sample, sequenced in a study of T cell repertoires in cytomegalovirus infection. TCRdb independently ran MiXCR on the reads; one entry per CDR3 protein. The sample lists just under 300,000 distinct CDR3 sequences; 9.6% were seen once. The sample consisted of PBMCs. The receptors derive from a human donor in good health (CMV status not recorded). Some clones in this sample may be carry-over from other donors' samples.

This clonotype has ten or more counts. This sequence joins TRBV13 and TRBJ2-5, with a weak D call TRBD2 (5 bases). Germline V CDR1 and CDR2: PRHDT, FYEKMQ (reference sequence). The CDR3 extends over 14 amino acids. Trimming left V 5 bases short and J 1 base short, with 11 bases between. The CDR3 loop reads CASSGSGLQETQYF. The CDR3 region has the DNA TGTGCCAGCAGCGGAAGCGGTCTCCAAGAGACCCAGTACTTC.

This clonotype was counted many times. This sequence joins TRBV24-1 and TRBJ2-2; no clear D gene. This CDR3 contains 12 residues. CDR1 KGHDR and CDR2 SFDVKD come from the germline V gene. Trimming took 3 bases from V and 9 from J, leaving 7 bases between them. The CDR3 is CATSDPRRELFF. DNA of the CDR3: TGTGCCACCAGTGATCCCCGCCGGGAGCTGTTTTTT.

At least ten counts were recorded for this clonotype. V usage is TRBV5-8 and J usage is TRBJ2-2; possible D gene TRBD1, 6 bases. This CDR3 contains 16 residues. Between the trimmed V and J ends, which lost 0 bases and 2 bases, there was a span of 11 bases. The germline V gene encodes CDR1 SGHTS and CDR2 YDEGEE. The CDR3 DNA reads TGTGCCAGCAGCTTGGAGACCGGGACAAACACCGGGGAGCTGTTTTTT. Translation gives CASSLETGTNTGELFF.

The CDR3, as DNA: TGTGCCAGCCCCATTAGACAGGGAAAAGGGAATGAGCAGTTCTTC. Its protein is CASPIRQGKGNEQFF. The chain joins TRBV5-7 to TRBJ2-1; TRBD1 matches 7 bases. TRBV5-7 is designated an ORF whose function remains uncertain. The CDR3 sequence is 15 residues long. The junction had 14 bases not matched to a gene; V was cut back by 7 bases and J by 7 bases.

This clonotype was recorded many times. J is TRBJ2-7 and V is TRBV23-1; 9 bases match TRBD2. TRBV23-1 is an ORF, and what it does is uncertain. With V trimmed by 1 base and J by 3 bases, 7 bases remained unmatched. The CDR3 consists of 16 residues. For the CDR3, the DNA is TGCGCCAGCAGTCAATTGGGGACTAGCTTTCTCTACGAGCAGTACGTC. The encoded protein is CASSQLGTSFLYEQYV.

This clonotype was picked up one time. One end of the junction does not line up with germline, which may come from a read error. The V gene is TRBV6-6, the J gene TRBJ2-1, with TRBD1 as a possible D gene (6 bases). From germline, CDR1 is MNHNY and CDR2 SVGAGI (reference sequence). The CDR3 loop spans 14 amino acids. The CDR3 reads CASRYLQGYDEQFF. The CDR3 bases are TGTGCCAGCAGATACTTACAGGGTTACGACGAGCAGTTCTTC.

This clonotype was counted ten times or more. The rearrangement links TRBV29-1 to TRBJ1-4; D gene unclear. This CDR3 spans 12 amino acids. The germline gives CDR1 SQVTM, CDR2 ANQGSEA. Trimming removed 7 bases from V and 4 bases from J, with 10 bases in between. The CDR3 region is CSAGLINEKLFF. As DNA, the CDR3 is TGCAGCGCCGGACTGATTAATGAAAAACTGTTTTTT.

This clonotype was seen ten or more times. The CDR3, as DNA: TGTGCCACCCTGGGACTAGCGGCCAGCACAGATACGCAGTATTTT. Residues: CATLGLAASTDTQYF. The chain joins TRBV2 to TRBJ2-3; 11 bases match TRBD2. Germline V gene data show CDR1 as SNHLY and CDR2 as FYNNEI. CDR3 size: 15 residues. The junction had 6 bases not matched to a gene; V was cut back by 10 bases and J by 0 bases. Based on the CDR3 plus reference TRBV2 and TRBJ2-3, the full variable domain is EPEVTQTPSHQVTQMGQEVILRCVPISNHLYFYWYRQILGQKVEFLVSFYNNEISEKSEIFDDQFSVERPDGSNFTLKIRSTKLEDSAMYFCATLGLAASTDTQYFGPGTRLTVL.

Regarding this clonotype: A much larger clone lies one base from this, so it may be a read error. The CDR3 reads CASSAGEVGTGELFF. The CDR3 bases are TGTGCCAGCAGCGCAGGCGAGGTTGGGACCGGGGAGCTGTTTTTT. V gene TRBV7-8 combines with J gene TRBJ2-2; no reliable D call. Trimming took off 5 bases at V and 5 bases at J, with 15 bases between the two ends. Per germline, CDR1 SGHVS and CDR2 FQNEAQ. This CDR3 is built from 15 residues.